One and the same sample provided the 10 T cell receptor beta chains below, sequenced in a study of shared clonotypes between healthy human individuals (dated by TCRdb to 2018 to 2021). Library generation was performed with the immunoSEQ multiplex PCR assay. TCRdb took over this immuneACCESS table, retaining in-frame rearrangements with V and J assigned. Such tables are incomplete; in checked studies, under half of the missing clones stem from an unresolved V gene, and the remainder is unexplained. The sample data list roughly 1,000,000 clones, and approximately 80% of these were observed just once. The ten largest clones represent around 0.47% of the sample. Sequencing used memory CD4+ T cells from PBMCs. Explained via the paper, the cell subset or site label denotes: CD45RA-negative fraction. These receptors were taken from a man aged 18 to 29 in good health. Some clones in this sample may be carry-over from other donors' samples.

The J gene is TRBJ1-1, the V gene TRBV7-8, with 7 bases aligning to TRBD1. Germline lookup yields CDR1 SGHVS and CDR2 FQNEAQ. J lost 3 bases, V lost 5 bases, and 12 bases had no gene match. The CDR3 is 16 residues long. The CDR3 spells CASSPSRAGGDTEAFF. The DNA of the CDR3 is TGTGCCAGCAGCCCCAGTAGGGCAGGGGGGGACACTGAAGCTTTCTTT.

This sequence joins TRBV5-1 and TRBJ2-2; 8 positions match TRBD1. In germline, CDR1 is SGHRS, CDR2 YFSETQ. The ends lost 2 bases at V and 4 bases at J; junction bases unmatched: 4. The CDR3 has 15 residues. The CDR3 bases are TGCGCCAGCAGCTTTCAGGGGGCGGGCACCGGGGAGCTGTTTTTT. Translation gives CASSFQGAGTGELFF.

J is TRBJ2-7 and V is TRBV29-1, with D perhaps TRBD1 (5 bases). V lost 5 bases and J lost 3, with 11 bases in between. Germline CDR1 is SQVTM and CDR2 is ANQGSEA. The CDR3 totals 12 residues. Written as DNA, the CDR3 is TGCAGCGTTCAGACAGAACTCTACGAGCAGTACTTC. Encoded protein: CSVQTELYEQYF.

The chain has TRBV2 and TRBJ2-5; no reliable D call. The germline V and J ends were trimmed by 7 bases and 5 bases, with 14 bases remaining between them. CDR1 is SNHLY, CDR2 FYNNEI, per germline. The CDR3 covers 13 residues. For the CDR3, the DNA is TGTGCCAGCACCCTCGAAGGGCAGGAGACCCAGTACTTC. Translated: CASTLEGQETQYF.

The chain has TRBV30 and TRBJ2-7, with TRBD2 matching over 8 bases. In germline, CDR1 is GTSNPN, CDR2 SVGIG (reference sequence). The CDR3 is 15 residues long. The V gene end was trimmed by 1 base and the J gene end by 0 bases; junction bases not matched to a gene: 5. CDR3 sequence: CAWSGTSGSSYEQYF. CDR3 DNA: TGTGCCTGGAGTGGCACTAGCGGCAGCTCCTACGAGCAGTACTTC.

There are a few counts of this clone. The V call is TRBV7-2, the J call TRBJ2-1; D is uncertain. V lost 3 bases and J 8 bases, leaving 14 bases between the germline ends. The CDR3 spans 14 residues. CDR1 is SGHTA and CDR2 is FQGNSA in the germline V gene. The CDR3 reads CASSFIGPDDEQFF. As DNA, the CDR3 is TGTGCCAGCAGCTTTATCGGACCGGACGATGAGCAGTTCTTC.

This rearrangement joins TRBV19 to TRBJ1-5; D uncertain. V gave up 5 bases and J gave up 0 bases, with 8 bases separating them. The CDR3 is 14 amino acids. CDR1 is LNHDA and CDR2 is SQIVND in the germline V gene (reference sequence). Here the CDR3 reads CASSRINSNQPQHF. The CDR3 bases are TGTGCCAGTAGTCGCATTAATAGCAATCAGCCCCAGCATTTT.

This clone was counted a few times. This chain joins TRBV27 and TRBJ1-2; TRBD1 aligns across 8 bases. CDR3 size: 14 residues. Germline values: CDR1 MNHEY, CDR2 SMNVEV (reference sequence). The junction had 8 bases not matched to a gene; V was cut back by 8 bases and J by 3 bases. The CDR3 here is CASARTGNYYGYTF. The CDR3 region has the DNA TGTGCCAGCGCGAGGACAGGGAACTACTATGGCTACACCTTC.

V and J are TRBV23-1 and TRBJ2-7; D is uncertain. TRBV23-1 is an ORF, with its function uncertain. The CDR3 is made up of 14 amino acids. Trimming left V 6 bases short and J 0 bases short, with 12 bases between. As DNA, the CDR3 is TGCGCCAGCAGAAGTCCAGGTCTCTCCTACGAGCAGTACTTC. Its translation: CASRSPGLSYEQYF.

This chain links TRBV5-1 with TRBJ2-7; 9 bases agree with TRBD2. With V trimmed by 0 bases and J by 2 bases, 3 bases remained unmatched. The germline gives CDR1 SGHRS, CDR2 YFSETQ. The CDR3 sequence is 15 residues long. CDR3 protein: CASSLASGTTYEQYF. The CDR3 DNA reads as TGCGCCAGCAGCTTGGCTAGCGGGACCACCTACGAGCAGTACTTC.